Below, 2 T cell receptor beta chains from the same sample are listed, as sequenced in a study of T cells after yellow fever vaccination. Via MiXCR, TCRdb re-called the 5' RACE reads, giving one row per CDR3 protein. This sample has around 600,000 distinct CDR3 sequences, with more than 9% found just once. This specimen consisted of PBMCs, obtained on the day of the yellow fever booster vaccination. The receptors shown here come from a man younger than 40 who received the YFV17D yellow fever vaccine.

This clonotype was seen more than once but under ten times. The V gene is TRBV6-1, the J gene TRBJ2-3; 8 positions match TRBD1. V was clipped by 5 bases and J by 9 bases; unmatched bases: 13. The CDR3 covers 15 residues. CDR1 and CDR2 from the germline V gene are MNHNS and SASEGT. DNA for the CDR3: TGTGCCAGCAGTACCCCAGCAGGGGGCAGGGGAACGCAGTATTTT. Residues: CASSTPAGGRGTQYF.

A few counts support this clonotype. The rearrangement uses TRBV10-3 and TRBJ1-2; 8 bases line up with TRBD1. Germline CDR1 and CDR2: ENHRY and SYGVKD. The CDR3 covers 12 residues. V lost 8 bases to trimming and J lost 5 bases; unmatched junction nucleotides: 4. The DNA for the CDR3 is TGTGCCATCGGGGACAGGCCTTATGGCTACACCTTC. Its protein is CAIGDRPYGYTF.